The rows below give T cell receptor beta chains drawn from one sample of a study of blood T cell repertoires in COVID-19. Using immunoSEQ multiplex PCR, the repertoire was profiled, and TCRdb retains in-frame clones only, with some absent. There are 150,000 to 200,000 clones in the sample; over 85% occur only once, and 2% lies in the top ten. The sequenced material came from peripheral blood. These TCRs come from a woman aged 55 to 70 with COVID-19, enrolled during active disease. CDR3s include the opening cysteine and the closing phenylalanine or tryptophan. A D gene is named only where the DNA matches it firmly. Clone size appears in some rows only: once, few, many, or a class for an expanded clone.

CDR3: CASSFGGEGQPQHF; DNA: TGTGCCAGCAGTTTTGGAGGGGAAGGACAGCCCCAGCATTTT; V: TRBV27; J: TRBJ1-5; size: NA; D: NA
CDR3: CASVAQQGLVQPQHF; DNA: TGTGCTAGTGTCGCACAACAGGGGTTAGTGCAGCCCCAGCATTTT; V: TRBV12-5; J: TRBJ1-5; size: few; D: TRBD1
CDR3: CASSTTQGSGYTF; DNA: TGTGCCAGCAGTACAACACAGGGAAGTGGCTACACCTTC; V: TRBV12-3/TRBV12-4; J: TRBJ1-2; size: NA; D: NA
CDR3: CASSQGPAGNTIYF; DNA: TGTGCCAGTAGTCAGGGTCCCGCTGGAAACACCATATATTTT; V: TRBV19; J: TRBJ1-3; size: NA; D: NA
CDR3: CASSPGTGFYEQYF; DNA: TGTGCCAGCTCACCCGGGACAGGGTTTTACGAGCAGTACTTC; V: TRBV18; J: TRBJ2-7; size: NA; D: TRBD1
CDR3: CASSITSSMSDTQYF; DNA: TGTGCCAGTAGTATAACCTCTAGCATGTCGGATACGCAGTATTTT; V: TRBV19; J: TRBJ2-3; size: once; D: NA
CDR3: CASSLAQTNSPLHF; DNA: TGTGCCAGCAGCTTAGCACAGACTAATTCACCCCTCCACTTT; V: TRBV7-9; J: TRBJ1-6; size: NA; D: NA
CDR3: CASSEGTSGNEQFF; DNA: TGTGCCAGCAGTGAAGGGACTAGCGGCAATGAGCAGTTCTTC; V: TRBV6-1; J: TRBJ2-1; size: NA; D: TRBD2
CDR3: CASSGTQNTEAFF; DNA: TGTGCCAGCAGCGGGACACAGAACACTGAAGCTTTCTTT; V: TRBV6-5; J: TRBJ1-1; size: NA; D: NA
CDR3: CASSPRQERLFF; DNA: TGTGCCAGCTCACCTCGACAGGAGAGACTGTTTTTT; V: TRBV18; J: TRBJ1-4; size: NA; D: NA
CDR3: CASRLPGNTGELFF; DNA: TGCGCCAGCAGATTGCCGGGGAACACCGGGGAGCTGTTTTTT; V: TRBV5-1; J: TRBJ2-2; size: NA; D: NA
CDR3: CASSSFRTGVGEKLFF; DNA: TGTGCCAGCAGCTCCTTTAGGACAGGGGTAGGAGAAAAACTGTTTTTT; V: TRBV7-8; J: TRBJ1-4; size: NA; D: TRBD1
CDR3: CASSLRWAGDMNTEAFF; DNA: TGTGCCAGCAGCCTCCGTTGGGCCGGCGACATGAACACTGAAGCTTTCTTT; V: TRBV7-2; J: TRBJ1-1; size: NA; D: NA
CDR3: CASSTTYRGNTEAFF; DNA: TGTGCCAGCAGCACAACCTACAGGGGGAACACTGAAGCTTTCTTT; V: TRBV5-6; J: TRBJ1-1; size: NA; D: TRBD1
CDR3: CASGLTGGLGYTF; DNA: TGTGCTAGTGGTCTGACAGGGGGTCTCGGCTACACCTTC; V: TRBV12-5; J: TRBJ1-2; size: NA; D: TRBD1
CDR3: CASSFQGFSYGYTF; DNA: TGCGCCAGCAGCTTCCAGGGGTTCAGCTATGGCTACACCTTC; V: TRBV4-3; J: TRBJ1-2; size: NA; D: NA
CDR3: CASSRGNSPLHF; DNA: TGTGCCAGCAGCAGGGGGAATTCACCCCTCCACTTT; V: TRBV9; J: TRBJ1-6; size: NA; D: NA
CDR3: CASRQTGLSTEAFF; DNA: TGTGCCAGCAGACAGACAGGGTTGAGCACTGAAGCTTTCTTT; V: TRBV6-4; J: TRBJ1-1; size: NA; D: TRBD1
CDR3: CASSSPPGTRTFF; DNA: TGTGCCAGCAGCTCACCCCCGGGGACTAGAACTTTCTTT; V: TRBV3-1/TRBV3-2; J: TRBJ1-1; size: NA; D: NA
CDR3: CASARTGFYNEQFF; DNA: TGTGCCAGCGCTCGGACAGGGTTCTACAATGAGCAGTTCTTC; V: TRBV6-6; J: TRBJ2-1; size: NA; D: TRBD1